This T cell receptor beta chain was captured by sequencing in a study of blood T cell repertoires in COVID-19. In the original processing: Researchers report that nucleated cell counts were estimated from reference gene primer amplification. Clones were read by immunoSEQ multiplex PCR, and TCRdb kept only the in-frame ones, dropping some. The V and J calls and clone size were taken over from that table, and D and trimming were inferred from the DNA. The sample carries fewer than 150,000 clones, 70% to 90% recorded once. After removal of 6 bases from V and 3 bases from J, the junction contained 11 bases not matched to a gene. CDR3 length equals 16 residues. Per germline, CDR1 MNHNY and CDR2 SVGAGI (reference sequence).

The clonotype originates from a woman between 45 and 60 years old with acute or convalescent COVID-19. The V gene is TRBV6-6, the J gene TRBJ1-5; 7 nucleotides line up with TRBD1. Sequencing was performed on peripheral blood. CDR3 bases: TGTGCCAGCAGCCCAACTCCGGGACAGAACAATCAGCCCCAGCATTTT. This gives the protein CASSPTPGQNNQPQHF.